This T cell receptor (beta chain) stems from a study of blood T cell repertoires in COVID-19. About the study: Whether acute or convalescent, the COVID-19 samples came from the United States, Italy and Spain. Sample material is recorded as cDNA or gDNA derived from T cells, B-cell-depleted T cells, or PBMCs.

CDR1 is LNHDA and CDR2 is SQIVND in the germline V gene (reference sequence). Trimming took off 5 bases at V and 4 bases at J, with 10 bases between the two ends. CDR3 length equals 13 residues. As processed by the authors: Reference gene primer amplification in the assay estimated nucleated cell counts. Clones were read by immunoSEQ multiplex PCR, and TCRdb kept only the in-frame ones, dropping some. That table supplies the V and J calls and clone size; D and trimming were determined from the DNA. Counted here are approximately 150,000 clones, about four fifths occurring once; the ten biggest clones make up roughly 18%.

The chain recombines TRBV19 with TRBJ2-3; D possibly corresponds to TRBD1 (6 bases). This TCR derives from a woman in her sixties or seventies who had recovered from COVID-19. Sequenced input: peripheral blood. This CDR3 reads CASSLRTADTQYF. The CDR3 DNA sequence: TGTGCCAGTAGTCTGCGGACAGCAGATACGCAGTATTTT.